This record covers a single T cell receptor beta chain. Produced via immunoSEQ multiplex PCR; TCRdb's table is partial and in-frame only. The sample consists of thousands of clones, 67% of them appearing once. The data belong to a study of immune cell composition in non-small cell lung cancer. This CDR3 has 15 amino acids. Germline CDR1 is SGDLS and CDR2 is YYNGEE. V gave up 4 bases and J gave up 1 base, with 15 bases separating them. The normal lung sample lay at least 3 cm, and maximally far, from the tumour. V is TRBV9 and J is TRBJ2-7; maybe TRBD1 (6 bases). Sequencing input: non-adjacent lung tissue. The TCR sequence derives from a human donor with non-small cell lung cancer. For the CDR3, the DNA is TGTGCCAGCAGCCCGGGACATTCCCTTTCCTACGAGCAGTACTTC. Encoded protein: CASSPGHSLSYEQYF.